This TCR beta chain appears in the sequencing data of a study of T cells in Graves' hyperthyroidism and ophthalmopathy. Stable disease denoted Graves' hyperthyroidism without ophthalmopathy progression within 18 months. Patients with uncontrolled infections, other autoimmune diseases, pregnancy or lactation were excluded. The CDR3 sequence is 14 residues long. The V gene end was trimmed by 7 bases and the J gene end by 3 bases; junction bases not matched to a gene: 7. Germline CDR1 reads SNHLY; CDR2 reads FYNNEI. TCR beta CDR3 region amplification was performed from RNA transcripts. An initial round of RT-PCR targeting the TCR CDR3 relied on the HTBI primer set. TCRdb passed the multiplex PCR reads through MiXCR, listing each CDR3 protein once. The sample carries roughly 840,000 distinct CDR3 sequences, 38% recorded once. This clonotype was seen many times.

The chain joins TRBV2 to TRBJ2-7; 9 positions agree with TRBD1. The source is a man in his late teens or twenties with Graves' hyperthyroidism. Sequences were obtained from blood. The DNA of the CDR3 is TGTGCCAGCACCCGGACAGGGGCGAGCTACGAGCAGTACTTC. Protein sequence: CASTRTGASYEQYF. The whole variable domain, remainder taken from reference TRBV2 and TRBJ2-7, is EPEVTQTPSHQVTQMGQEVILRCVPISNHLYFYWYRQILGQKVEFLVSFYNNEISEKSEIFDDQFSVERPDGSNFTLKIRSTKLEDSAMYFCASTRTGASYEQYFGPGTRLTVT.